This T cell receptor (beta chain) was obtained from a study of response to subunit inactivated influenza vaccine. There are 15 residues in the CDR3. With 4 bases clipped from V and 7 bases from J, the junction kept 8 bases outside the gene matches. Germline V CDR1 and CDR2: SGHDT, YYEEEE. About this clonotype itself: A much larger clonotype is one base distant, so this may be a read error.

TCRdb analysed the RT-PCR reads with MiXCR anew, one entry per CDR3 protein. The top ten clones hold around 13% of a sample with approximately 500,000 distinct CDR3 sequences, 13% of them seen once. The sample here was PBMCs from blood, taken about 40 days after vaccination. This receptor was identified in a middle-aged man who received an inactivated influenza vaccine. The V and J genes are TRBV5-6 and TRBJ2-1, with 10 nucleotides matching TRBD1. CDR3 sequence: CASSRDRGRLNEQFF. CDR3 bases: TGTGCCAGCAGCCGTGACAGGGGGCGGTTGAATGAGCAGTTCTTC.